The source of this T cell receptor beta chain is a study of tumor-infiltrating lymphocytes in primary liver carcinoma. Study conclusions and caveats: Merely some 8-24% of top clones spanned all five tumor regions. Significantly greater top-250-clone fractions characterized tumors relative to blood (p = 0.039).

Germline V gives CDR1 SGHVS, CDR2 FQNEAQ. V lost 5 bases to trimming and J lost 2 bases, with 16 bases between them. This CDR3 has 16 residues. This clonotype appeared many times. The antigen is unknown. Investigators took RNA and DNA out together from 20-30 mg of unsorted bulk tissue. Patients had chronic HBV infection and were treatment-naive. From about 0.5 ug of total RNA, TCR beta-specific cDNA was reverse-transcribed using a constant-region primer. A slightly modified ARM-PCR protocol with three nested multiplex PCR rounds produced these TCR beta libraries. A C-beta reverse primer and TRBV1-TRBV30 forward primers served in each of the first two PCR rounds, at 9 to 10 cycles apiece. TCRdb re-analysed the multiplex PCR reads in MiXCR, keeping a single row per CDR3 protein. The data contain 90,000 to 100,000 distinct CDR3 sequences, around three quarters of them singletons.

The origin of this receptor is a woman aged 55-69 years with primary liver carcinoma and hepatitis B virus infection. Sequencing was performed on liver tumor tissue from sampling region 5. Subset defined: tumor region T5, tumor centre. The chain links TRBV7-8 to TRBJ1-5; weak D call: TRBD1 (6 bases). CDR3 sequence: CASSPGEGVRNQPQHF. DNA of the CDR3: TGTGCCAGCAGCCCCGGTGAGGGGGTGCGCAATCAGCCCCAGCATTTT.